These 32 T cell receptor beta chains came from one sample sequenced in a study of CD8 T cells in Susac syndrome. After extraction with the RNeasy kit, about 0.5 to 1 ug of the RNA was reverse transcribed using random hexamers. TCRdb ran MiXCR on the immunoSEQ multiplex PCR reads and lists one entry per CDR3 protein. Of about 73,000 distinct CDR3 sequences listed, roughly 94% are singletons. The specimen sequenced was CD8+ T cells from PBMCs. These receptors all come from a human donor with multiple sclerosis.

The genes are TRBV6-1 and TRBJ1-1; no firm D call. The CDR3 is 15 amino acids. Germline CDR1 reads MNHNS; CDR2 reads SASEGT. V gave up 7 bases and J gave up 2 bases, with 17 bases separating them. This CDR3 reads CASTIPAVGNTEAFF. As DNA, the CDR3 is TGTGCCAGCACAATACCGGCGGTGGGTAACACTGAAGCTTTCTTT.

This clonotype was counted a single time. The chain employs TRBV7-8 and TRBJ2-3; either TRBD1 or TRBD2 may supply D (5 bases each). Germline assignment: CDR1 SGHVS and CDR2 FQNEAQ. V lost 5 bases to trimming and J lost 6 bases, with 12 bases between them. This CDR3 has 13 amino acids. Written as DNA, the CDR3 is TGTGCCAGCAGCGATTTGAGGGGTGATACGCAGTATTTT. Amino acids: CASSDLRGDTQYF.

The chain combines TRBV7-6 with TRBJ1-2, with D tentatively TRBD1 (5 bases). The CDR3 length is 16 residues. V was trimmed by 1 base and J by 4 bases, leaving 16 bases between them. CDR1 and CDR2 from the germline V gene are SGHVS and FNYEAQ. CDR3 residues: CASSLGDGATSYGYTF. The CDR3 DNA follows: TGTGCCAGCAGCTTAGGAGACGGGGCGACTAGCTATGGCTACACCTTC.

The genes are TRBV4-3 and TRBJ1-5, with 7 positions matching TRBD1. This CDR3 spans 15 amino acids. V was pared by 0 bases and J by 6 bases, with 5 bases of the junction left unmatched. CDR1 and CDR2 from the germline V gene are LGHNA and YSLEER. The CDR3 nucleotides read TGCGCCAGCAGCCAAGATGGACAGGCGGGTCAGCCCCAGCATTTT. Residues: CASSQDGQAGQPQHF.

The rearrangement joins TRBV6-1 to TRBJ1-5; 12 bases fit TRBD1. In germline, CDR1 is MNHNS, CDR2 SASEGT. The CDR3 length is 16 residues. V shed 5 bases, J shed 2 bases, and the junction held 4 bases outside the gene matches. The CDR3 here is CASSPGTGGGNQPQHF. The DNA of the CDR3 is TGTGCCAGCAGTCCCGGGACAGGGGGCGGCAATCAGCCCCAGCATTTT.

The V and J genes are TRBV9 and TRBJ2-1; TRBD2 matches at 7 bases. After removal of 0 bases from V and 4 bases from J, the junction contained 4 bases not matched to a gene. The germline V gene encodes CDR1 SGDLS and CDR2 YYNGEE. This CDR3 has 15 amino acids. DNA of the CDR3: TGTGCCAGCAGCGTAGAGGCTAGCGGTTACAATGAGCAGTTCTTC. Translating it yields CASSVEASGYNEQFF.

V gene TRBV12-3 or TRBV12-4 combines with J gene TRBJ1-5; TRBD1 is a possible D gene (6 bases). The V end was cut by 0 bases, the J end by 7 bases, with 13 bases between. The CDR3 consists of 15 residues. The CDR3 DNA sequence: TGTGCCAGCAGTTTAGCTGGGGGCGTGGGCCAGCCCCAGCATTTT. Translated: CASSLAGGVGQPQHF.

The chain joins TRBV7-6 to TRBJ1-6; D possibly corresponds to TRBD1 (6 bases). The germline V gene has CDR1 SGHVS and CDR2 FNYEAQ. This CDR3 contains 13 residues. Trimming took off 3 bases at V and 9 bases at J, with 9 bases between the two ends. Written as DNA, the CDR3 is TGTGCCAGCAGCTTGGGGGCGGGTTCACCCCTCCACTTT. It codes for CASSLGAGSPLHF.

The table lists this clonotype with a count of one. The J gene is TRBJ2-7, the V gene TRBV9; D may be TRBD2 (5 bases). Looked up from germline, CDR1 is SGDLS and CDR2 is YYNGEE. With 2 bases removed from V and 0 bases from J, the gap between germline ends came to 9 bases. The CDR3 has 14 amino acids. The CDR3 coding sequence is TGTGCCAGCAGCGTTGGGGAGAGCTCCTACGAGCAGTACTTC. It yields the protein CASSVGESSYEQYF.

The V and J genes are TRBV20-1 and TRBJ2-1; D unresolved. Per the germline V gene, CDR1 is DFQATT and CDR2 is SNEGSKA (reference sequence). V was pared by 8 bases and J by 0 bases, with 14 bases between. The CDR3 totals 14 residues. CDR3 amino acids: CSFDPRSSYNEQFF. In nucleotides, the CDR3 is TGCAGTTTCGACCCCAGGAGCTCCTACAATGAGCAGTTCTTC.

The CDR3 loop reads CASSEQGRGTQYF. The CDR3, as DNA: TGTGCCAGCAGTGAACAGGGAAGAGGGACCCAGTACTTC. This chain links TRBV2 with TRBJ2-5; TRBD1 might be the D (5 bases). CDR3 length equals 13 residues. V dropped 2 bases and J dropped 7 bases, with 11 bases sitting between them. Germline CDR1 and CDR2: SNHLY and FYNNEI.

The chain couples TRBV7-9 to TRBJ2-7, with D unresolved. CDR3 length: 14 residues. Germline-derived CDR1 and CDR2 are SEHNR and FQNEAQ (reference sequence). V shed 4 bases and J shed 2 bases, with 12 bases lying between them. In nucleotides, the CDR3 is TGTGCCAGCAGCTCCCGAGGAAGTACCTACGAGCAGTACTTC. The encoded protein is CASSSRGSTYEQYF. The whole variable domain, remainder taken from reference TRBV7-9 and TRBJ2-7, is DTGVSQNPRHKITKRGQNVTFRCDPISEHNRLYWYRQTLGQGPEFLTYFQNEAQLEKSRLLSDRFSAERPKGSFSTLEIQRTEQGDSAMYLCASSSRGSTYEQYFGPGTRLTVT.

This rearrangement joins TRBV27 to TRBJ1-1; the match to TRBD1 covers 12 bases. The germline V gene encodes CDR1 MNHEY and CDR2 SMNVEV (reference sequence). The CDR3 covers 16 residues. Trimming took 2 bases from V and 7 from J; bases not matched to a gene: 8. In DNA form, the CDR3 reads TGTGCCAGCAGTTTAGGCTGGGACAGGGGGCAAAATGAAGCTTTCTTT. It yields the protein CASSLGWDRGQNEAFF.

This chain links TRBV18 with TRBJ2-7; 8 bases align to TRBD1. The junction had 8 bases not matched to a gene; V was cut back by 6 bases and J by 1 base. CDR1 is KGHSH, CDR2 LQKENI, per germline. The CDR3 is 15 residues long. Here the CDR3 reads CASSGQGPKSYEQYF. The CDR3 DNA sequence: TGTGCCAGCTCTGGACAGGGACCGAAGTCCTACGAGCAGTACTTC.

This clonotype appeared once. CDR3 DNA: TGTGCCTGGAGTGAAGGGGATGGGGCCAATGAAAAACTGTTTTTT. Residues: CAWSEGDGANEKLFF. The rearrangement uses TRBV30 and TRBJ1-4, with TRBD1 as a possible D gene (5 bases). V was clipped by 1 base and J by 5 bases, with 14 bases between them. The CDR3 has 15 amino acids. Germline CDR1 and CDR2: GTSNPN and SVGIG (reference sequence).

The chain joins TRBV7-3 to TRBJ2-3, with 10 nucleotides matching TRBD1. Germline assignment: CDR1 SGHTA and CDR2 FQGTGA. The CDR3 covers 16 residues. V lost 5 bases to trimming and J lost 1 base; unmatched junction nucleotides: 6. The CDR3 coding sequence is TGTGCCAGCAGCAAAAGGGACAGGGGCCGCACAGATACGCAGTATTTT. This gives the protein CASSKRDRGRTDTQYF.

This clonotype was counted once. V gene TRBV7-9 combines with J gene TRBJ2-5; D is perhaps TRBD1 (5 bases). Germline CDR1 reads SEHNR; CDR2 reads FQNEAQ (reference sequence). The CDR3 sequence is 15 residues long. Trimming removed 3 bases from V and 2 bases from J, with 13 bases in between. The CDR3 DNA reads as TGTGCCAGCAGCTTCCGAGACAGTCCACAAGAGACCCAGTACTTC. It codes for CASSFRDSPQETQYF.

J is TRBJ2-7 and V is TRBV7-8; maybe TRBD2 (6 bases). Trimming left V 4 bases short and J 1 base short, with 14 bases between. Germline CDR1 and CDR2: SGHVS and FQNEAQ. This CDR3 is 15 amino acids long. The CDR3 protein is CASSYSGGASYEQYF. In DNA, the CDR3 is TGTGCCAGCAGCTATAGCGGTGGGGCGTCCTACGAGCAGTACTTC.

In this sample, this clonotype turned up a few times. The gene calls are TRBV29-1 and TRBJ2-1, with 9 bases identical to TRBD2. This CDR3 region has 15 residues. V shed 7 bases, J shed 4 bases, and the junction held 11 bases outside the gene matches. CDR1 and CDR2 from the germline V gene are SQVTM and ANQGSEA. CDR3 sequence reads: CSAQTTSGEYNEQFF. The CDR3 coding sequence is TGCAGCGCCCAGACGACTAGCGGAGAGTACAATGAGCAGTTCTTC.

V usage is TRBV7-2 and J usage is TRBJ2-7; the D gene is possibly TRBD2 (5 bases). The CDR3 is 20 residues long. CDR1 and CDR2 (germline): SGHTA, FQGNSA. Trimming removed 0 bases at V and 0 bases at J, with 24 bases between. This chain's CDR3 is CASSLAIPLLTGSVSYEQYF. The CDR3 DNA is TGTGCCAGCAGCTTAGCGATACCTCTATTAACGGGGTCGGTCTCCTACGAGCAGTACTTC.

This chain connects TRBV19 to TRBJ1-2; the match to TRBD1 covers 8 bases. V lost 3 bases to trimming and J lost 6 bases; unmatched junction nucleotides: 6. The CDR3 spans 14 residues. CDR1 is LNHDA and CDR2 is SQIVND in the germline V gene (reference sequence). The chain's CDR3 is CASSMQGAVDGYTF. DNA of the CDR3: TGTGCCAGTAGTATGCAGGGGGCTGTCGATGGCTACACCTTC. Complete variable domain (other parts from reference TRBV19 and TRBJ1-2): DGGITQSPKYLFRKEGQNVTLSCEQNLNHDAMYWYRQDPGQGLRLIYYSQIVNDFQKGDIAEGYSVSREKKESFPLTVTSAQKNPTAFYLCASSMQGAVDGYTFGSGTRLTVV.

V and J are TRBV9 and TRBJ2-7; no clear D gene. The ends were cut back, 0 bases at V and 2 bases at J, with 9 bases in the middle. From germline, CDR1 is SGDLS and CDR2 YYNGEE. CDR3 length: 14 residues. Here the CDR3 DNA reads TGTGCCAGCAGCGTAGGGAAGAGTCCCTACGAGCAGTACTTC. Its protein is CASSVGKSPYEQYF. Full variable domain (rest looked up from reference TRBV9 and TRBJ2-7): DSGVTQTPKHLITATGQRVTLRCSPRSGDLSVYWYQQSLDQGLQFLIQYYNGEERAKGNILERFSAQQFPDLHSELNLSSLELGDSALYFCASSVGKSPYEQYFGPGTRLTVT.

The chain recombines TRBV12-3 or TRBV12-4 with TRBJ2-7; TRBD2 matches 7 bases. The CDR3 totals 17 residues. Germline trimming cut 3 bases from V and 3 bases from J; bases unmatched to any gene: 14. The CDR3 DNA is TGTGCCAGCAGTTTTCACGCGGGTCGGCTAGCGGTCTACGAGCAGTACTTC. It encodes CASSFHAGRLAVYEQYF.

V usage is TRBV29-1 and J usage is TRBJ2-5; maybe TRBD2 (5 bases). There are 17 residues in the CDR3. The germline gives CDR1 SQVTM, CDR2 ANQGSEA. Trimming pared 0 bases from V and 5 bases from J, leaving 22 bases between. The CDR3 nucleotides are TGCAGCGTTGAAGAGGCGGGTGGCGGCCGGTCTGGGGAGACCCAGTACTTC. Its protein product is CSVEEAGGGRSGETQYF.

The chain couples TRBV12-3 or TRBV12-4 to TRBJ1-2, with 7 nucleotides matching TRBD1. The V and J ends lost 5 bases and 2 bases, in that order; junction bases with no gene match: 14. The CDR3 is 17 amino acids. CDR3 nucleotides: TGTGCCAGCAGTAGGGGCTCAGGACAGGCCCCGAACTATGGCTACACCTTC. This encodes CASSRGSGQAPNYGYTF.

The rearrangement joins TRBV11-2 to TRBJ2-7; no reliable D call. V dropped 1 base and J dropped 2 bases, with 12 bases sitting between them. CDR1 and CDR2 (germline): SGHAT, FQNNGV. The CDR3 has 15 residues. CDR3: CASSLGATDAYEQYF. The DNA of the CDR3 is TGTGCCAGCAGCTTAGGTGCGACTGACGCCTACGAGCAGTACTTC.

V gene TRBV15 combines with J gene TRBJ1-2; TRBD1 agrees at 8 bases. Germline V gene lookup returns CDR1 LNHNV and CDR2 YYDKDF (reference sequence). The CDR3 spans 18 residues. Losses at the gene ends were 2 bases for V and 1 base for J; bases not matched to a gene: 12. In DNA form, the CDR3 reads TGTGCCACCAGCAGATCCGGACAGGGAATCCTCCTTAACTATGGCTACACCTTC. Translation gives CATSRSGQGILLNYGYTF.

This chain links TRBV12-3 or TRBV12-4 with TRBJ2-1, with D tentatively TRBD2 (5 bases). Trimming cost V 3 bases and J 0 bases, with 6 bases left between them. The CDR3 sequence is 14 residues long. This chain's CDR3 is CASSFGSSYNEQFF. CDR3 nucleotide sequence: TGTGCCAGCAGTTTTGGGAGCTCCTACAATGAGCAGTTCTTC.

This chain's CDR3 is CASKARGGRFF. In nucleotides, the CDR3 is TGTGCCAGCAAGGCTAGAGGTGGGAGGTTCTTC. This chain connects TRBV25-1 to TRBJ2-1; perhaps TRBD2 as D (5 bases). Per germline, CDR1 MGHDK and CDR2 SYGVNS. Trimming took 7 bases from V and 15 from J, leaving 16 bases between them. CDR3 length: 11 residues.

This chain connects TRBV7-9 to TRBJ1-1; D is ambiguous. V dropped 4 bases and J dropped 1 base, with 4 bases sitting between them. Looked up from germline, CDR1 is SEHNR and CDR2 is FQNEAQ (reference sequence). The CDR3 sequence is 12 residues long. The CDR3 region has the DNA TGTGCCAGCAGCTGGGGGAACACTGAAGCTTTCTTT. Its protein is CASSWGNTEAFF.

The CDR3 nucleotides read TGTGCCACCAGCAGAGGTGGAGCGACACTCCACCCGGGGGAGACCCAGTACTTC. Residues: CATSRGGATLHPGETQYF. V usage is TRBV15 and J usage is TRBJ2-5, with D perhaps matching TRBD2 (5 bases). The CDR3 runs to 18 residues. The V end lost 1 base, the J end lost 5 bases, and 23 bases lay between the germline ends. CDR1 and CDR2 (germline): LNHNV, YYDKDF (reference sequence).

The chain recombines TRBV5-1 with TRBJ2-7, with 7 bases fitting TRBD2. CDR3 length equals 13 residues. From germline, CDR1 is SGHRS and CDR2 YFSETQ. Trimming took 7 bases from V and 2 from J; bases not matched to a gene: 6. CDR3 sequence: CASWGGGTYEQYF. The CDR3 DNA follows: TGCGCCAGCTGGGGCGGGGGTACCTACGAGCAGTACTTC. Drawing the rest from reference TRBV5-1 and TRBJ2-7, the complete variable domain is KAGVTQTPRYLIKTRGQQVTLSCSPISGHRSVSWYQQTPGQGLQFLFEYFSETQRNKGNFPGRFSGRQFSNSRSEMNVSTLELGDSALYLCASWGGGTYEQYFGPGTRLTVT.